This T cell receptor (beta chain) stems from a study of shared clonotypes between healthy human individuals. Profiling relied on immunoSEQ multiplex PCR, and the TCRdb table lists in-frame clones only, not all of them. There are about 2 million clones in the sample; 95% occur only once, and 0.1% to 0.15% lies in the top ten. The sequence was obtained from a man aged 18 to 30 in good health. Material: naive CD4+ T cells sorted from blood. The subset is: CD45RA+ positively selected.

The CDR3 loop is CASSSGTSGYNEQFF. The CDR3 coding sequence is TGTGCCAGCAGCTCCGGGACTAGCGGCTACAATGAGCAGTTCTTC. V and J are TRBV14 and TRBJ2-1, with 11 nucleotides matching TRBD2. The V gene's germline CDR1 is SGHDN and CDR2 FVKESK. Trimming removed 5 bases from V and 3 bases from J; junction bases left unmatched: 3. The CDR3 has 15 amino acids.